Following are 30 T cell receptor beta chains from one sample sequenced in a study of shared clonotypes between healthy human individuals. Using immunoSEQ multiplex PCR, the repertoire was profiled, and TCRdb retains in-frame clones only, with some absent. The sample includes 400,000 to 500,000 clones, 79% seen only once; the top ten take less than 15%. Sequencing input: PBMCs. These receptors all come from a woman aged 40 to 55 in good health. Some clones in this sample may be carry-over from other donors' samples.

The chain employs TRBV5-6 and TRBJ1-2; TRBD1 agrees at 7 bases. After removal of 6 bases from V and 4 bases from J, the junction contained 9 bases not matched to a gene. The CDR3 consists of 14 residues. The germline CDR1 and CDR2 sequences are SGHDT and YYEEEE. The CDR3 nucleotides read TGTGCCAGCACTCTAGGGCAGGGGGTCTATGGCTACACCTTC. Amino acids: CASTLGQGVYGYTF.

This clone was found a few times. The CDR3 here is CASSYTGGDTGELFF. CDR3 coding DNA: TGTGCCAGCAGTTACACAGGGGGCGACACCGGGGAGCTGTTTTTT. The rearrangement uses TRBV6-6 and TRBJ2-2; 9 bases are shared with TRBD1. Germline V gives CDR1 MNHNY, CDR2 SVGAGI (reference sequence). The junction had 1 base not matched to a gene; V was cut back by 2 bases and J by 3 bases. The CDR3 covers 15 residues.

In this sample, this clone turned up a few times. The chain is built from TRBV19 and TRBJ2-5; TRBD1 might be the D (6 bases). Trimming removed 6 bases at V and 4 bases at J, with 15 bases between. This CDR3 spans 14 amino acids. Germline V lookup: CDR1 LNHDA, CDR2 SQIVND (reference sequence). As DNA, the CDR3 is TGTGCCAGTAGAGCTACAGGGTCGGGAGAGACCCAGTACTTC. Translation gives CASRATGSGETQYF.

The genes are TRBV5-1 and TRBJ1-1; the match to TRBD1 covers 8 bases. CDR1 and CDR2 from the germline V gene are SGHRS and YFSETQ. J gave up 5 bases and V 1 base, and 10 bases lay outside the gene matches. This CDR3 is 16 amino acids long. In nucleotides, the CDR3 is TGCGCCAGCAGCTTGAGGCAGGGGGCTTCTGGGACTGAAGCTTTCTTT. Protein sequence: CASSLRQGASGTEAFF.

The chain carries TRBV28 and TRBJ1-5; D is unresolved. Germline CDR1 and CDR2: MDHEN and SYDVKM. V lost 2 bases to trimming and J lost 3 bases, with 14 bases between them. The CDR3 has 16 amino acids. The CDR3, as DNA: TGTGCCAGCAGTTTAGCGCGGTCGAACTTCAATCAGCCCCAGCATTTT. Translating it yields CASSLARSNFNQPQHF. The entire variable domain, with the rest obtained from reference TRBV28 and TRBJ1-5, is as follows: DVKVTQSSRYLVKRTGEKVFLECVQDMDHENMFWYRQDPGLGLRLIYFSYDVKMKEKGDIPEGYSVSREKKERFSLILESASTNQTSMYLCASSLARSNFNQPQHFGDGTRLSIL.

The chain links TRBV2 to TRBJ1-1, with D possibly being TRBD1 (5 bases). CDR1 and CDR2 from the germline V gene are SNHLY and FYNNEI. Between the trimmed V and J ends, which lost 7 bases and 2 bases, there was a span of 11 bases. CDR3 length: 13 amino acids. The CDR3 DNA is TGTGCCAGCACACGGCAGGGAAACACTGAAGCTTTCTTT. Translating gives CASTRQGNTEAFF. The entire variable domain, with the rest obtained from reference TRBV2 and TRBJ1-1, is as follows: EPEVTQTPSHQVTQMGQEVILRCVPISNHLYFYWYRQILGQKVEFLVSFYNNEISEKSEIFDDQFSVERPDGSNFTLKIRSTKLEDSAMYFCASTRQGNTEAFFGQGTRLTVV.

Worth noting for this clone: An end of the junction does not agree with germline; a read error may underlie this. The V and J genes are TRBV28 and TRBJ1-2; D is perhaps TRBD1 (5 bases). Germline V lookup: CDR1 MDHEN, CDR2 SYDVKM. The CDR3 runs 11 residues. In nucleotides, the CDR3 is TGTGCCAGCAGTAGAGGGACCGCGGATTACTTC. Its translation: CASSRGTADYF.

This clone was seen once. Additional DNA sequences in this sample encode the identical CDR3. The rearrangement uses TRBV7-9 and TRBJ2-4, with 11 bases aligning to TRBD2. The CDR3 extends over 15 amino acids. CDR1 SEHNR and CDR2 FQNEAQ come from the germline V gene (reference sequence). The V segment lost 9 bases and the J segment 15 bases; nucleotides outside the gene matches: 19. In nucleotides, the CDR3 is TGTGCCAGTAGCCCAGGACTAGCGGGTACCAAAAACGTGTACTTC. The encoded protein is CASSPGLAGTKNVYF.

This chain uses TRBV11-2 with TRBJ2-1; 8 bases align to TRBD2. With 2 bases clipped from V and 1 base from J, the junction kept 7 bases outside the gene matches. Germline V gives CDR1 SGHAT, CDR2 FQNNGV. The CDR3 totals 17 residues. The CDR3 sequence is CASSLPPSGGSYNEQFF. The DNA for the CDR3 is TGTGCCAGCAGCTTACCCCCGTCGGGAGGGTCCTACAATGAGCAGTTCTTC.

Here the CDR3 DNA reads TGTGCCAGCTCACAAAGCGAGTCCTACGAGCAGTACTTC. Protein sequence: CASSQSESYEQYF. The J gene is TRBJ2-7, the V gene TRBV18; D uncertain. Trimming removed 4 bases at V and 1 base at J, with 8 bases between. There are 13 residues in the CDR3. Per germline, CDR1 KGHSH and CDR2 LQKENI.

V and J are TRBV5-1 and TRBJ2-1, with 9 bases aligning to TRBD1. CDR1 is SGHRS, CDR2 YFSETQ, per germline. CDR3 length: 15 amino acids. The trim removed 2 bases at V and 4 bases at J, leaving 4 bases unmatched. CDR3 sequence: CASSLGQGHYNEQFF. DNA for the CDR3: TGCGCCAGCAGCTTAGGACAGGGGCATTACAATGAGCAGTTCTTC.

This chain uses TRBV5-5 with TRBJ2-7; possible D gene TRBD1, 7 bases. V was shortened by 0 bases and J by 1 base, with 11 bases between the two germline ends. The CDR3 runs to 15 residues. Germline CDR1 SGHKS, CDR2 YYEKEE (reference sequence). CDR3 loop: CASSLVAGGSYEQYF. As DNA, the CDR3 is TGTGCCAGCAGCTTGGTAGCAGGGGGGTCCTACGAGCAGTACTTC.

Concerning this clone: Other DNA sequences of this sample code for an identical CDR3. This chain uses TRBV19 with TRBJ2-6; no reliable D call. The V end was cut by 1 base, the J end by 0 bases, with 4 bases between. The CDR3 is 15 residues long. The V gene's germline CDR1 is LNHDA and CDR2 SQIVND (reference sequence). This CDR3 reads CASSIGGSGANVLTF. CDR3 in DNA: TGTGCCAGTAGTATAGGGGGCTCTGGGGCCAACGTCCTGACTTTC.

This clone showed up just a few times. The CDR3 nucleotides read TGTGCCAGCAGTGGCGGGAGCTACACCGGGGAGCTGTTTTTT. Encoded protein: CASSGGSYTGELFF. The chain joins TRBV7-2 to TRBJ2-2; 7 bases agree with TRBD2. The CDR3 runs to 14 residues. The germline V gene has CDR1 SGHTA and CDR2 FQGNSA. V shed 6 bases and J 3 bases; nucleotides not matched to a gene: 4.

V usage is TRBV5-4 and J usage is TRBJ2-1; 8 nucleotides line up with TRBD1. This CDR3 has 15 residues. The germline CDR1 and CDR2 sequences are SGHNT and YYREEE (reference sequence). The J segment lost 0 bases and the V segment lost 4 bases, leaving 3 bases of the junction unmatched. Written as DNA, the CDR3 is TGTGCCAGCAGCAGGGACAGGAGCTCCTACAATGAGCAGTTCTTC. This codes for CASSRDRSSYNEQFF.

V gene TRBV7-3 combines with J gene TRBJ2-3, with D possibly being TRBD1 (6 bases). Between the trimmed V and J ends, which lost 5 bases and 2 bases, there was a span of 11 bases. The germline CDR1 and CDR2 sequences are SGHTA and FQGTGA. The CDR3 totals 14 residues. CDR3 loop: CASSPGTYTDTQYF. DNA for the CDR3: TGTGCCAGCAGCCCTGGGACATACACAGATACGCAGTATTTT.

The genes are TRBV28 and TRBJ1-3; unclear D gene. CDR3 length equals 13 residues. Trimming took 1 base from V and 4 from J, leaving 5 bases between them. Germline CDR1 MDHEN, CDR2 SYDVKM. The CDR3 coding sequence is TGTGCCAGCAGTTTATATTCCGGAAACACCATATATTTT. Translation gives CASSLYSGNTIYF.

This chain links TRBV6-1 with TRBJ2-7; unclear D gene. Germline V gene data show CDR1 as MNHNS and CDR2 as SASEGT. The CDR3 sequence is 11 residues long. V was pared by 6 bases and J by 2 bases, with 5 bases between. Here the CDR3 DNA reads TGTGCCAGCAGCCGTACCTACGAGCAGTACTTC. Translating it yields CASSRTYEQYF.

This clone appeared a single time. This chain links TRBV7-6 with TRBJ2-2; 7 bases fit TRBD2. The CDR3 has 14 amino acids. The germline V gene has CDR1 SGHVS and CDR2 FNYEAQ. The J segment lost 6 bases and the V segment lost 1 base, leaving 2 bases of the junction unmatched. CDR3 in amino acids: CASSLVAGAGELFF. For the CDR3, the DNA is TGTGCCAGCAGCTTAGTGGCGGGAGCCGGGGAGCTGTTTTTT.

The V and J genes are TRBV11-2 and TRBJ1-6; D not certain. This CDR3 region has 14 residues. Germline V gives CDR1 SGHAT, CDR2 FQNNGV. The germline V and J ends were trimmed by 6 bases and 7 bases, with 13 bases remaining between them. This chain's CDR3 is CASSPGLGNSPLHF. The CDR3 nucleotides read TGTGCCAGCAGTCCCGGGCTCGGGAATTCACCCCTCCACTTT.

The rearrangement joins TRBV7-9 to TRBJ2-2; TRBD2 is a possible D gene (6 bases). Trimming cost V 10 bases and J 6 bases, with 12 bases left between them. The germline CDR1 and CDR2 sequences are SEHNR and FQNEAQ (reference sequence). The CDR3 length is 12 residues. The CDR3 DNA sequence: TGTGCCACCGGGGGATGGGCCGGGGAGCTGTTTTTT. As protein: CATGGWAGELFF.

The chain couples TRBV6-6 to TRBJ1-6; D not resolved. Trimming removed 5 bases from V and 10 bases from J, with 9 bases in between. The CDR3 extends over 12 amino acids. Germline V CDR1 and CDR2: MNHNY, SVGAGI (reference sequence). CDR3 loop: CASSPEGSPLHF. For the CDR3, the DNA is TGTGCCAGCAGTCCCGAAGGATCACCCCTCCACTTT.

The chain is built from TRBV27 and TRBJ2-2, with D maybe TRBD1 (6 bases). The germline V gene has CDR1 MNHEY and CDR2 SMNVEV (reference sequence). V lost 1 base and J lost 7, with 7 bases in between. The CDR3 is 13 residues long. The DNA for the CDR3 is TGTGCCAGCAGTTTATGGGGACACGGGGAGCTGTTTTTT. Protein product: CASSLWGHGELFF.

This clone was detected once. This could be a read error, since a much larger clone is one nucleotide away. Other DNA sequences in the same sample also yield this CDR3. The chain joins TRBV29-1 to TRBJ1-1; 7 nucleotides align to TRBD1. The V and J ends lost 2 bases and 8 bases, in that order; junction bases with no gene match: 5. Germline V gives CDR1 SQVTM, CDR2 ANQGSEA. The CDR3 spans 12 residues. CDR3 nucleotides: TGCAGCGTTGAAAGGCAGGGGGAGGAAGCTTTCTTT. It yields the protein CSVERQGEEAFF.

This clone has ten or more counts. This same CDR3 is encoded by further DNA sequences in the sample. V and J are TRBV29-1 and TRBJ2-5, with 7 bases aligning to TRBD1. Trimming took 4 bases from V and 4 from J; bases not matched to a gene: 12. The CDR3 has 15 amino acids. Looked up from germline, CDR1 is SQVTM and CDR2 is ANQGSEA. In nucleotides, the CDR3 is TGCAGCGTTGGCCCCCATGACAGGGTTGGAGAGACCCAGTACTTC. It is translated as CSVGPHDRVGETQYF.

V gene TRBV7-8 combines with J gene TRBJ2-3; D gene uncertain. Germline V CDR1 and CDR2: SGHVS, FQNEAQ. Trimming pared 3 bases from V and 0 bases from J, leaving 4 bases between. This CDR3 is 13 amino acids long. The DNA for the CDR3 is TGTGCCAGCAGCTTCCAAAGCACAGATACGCAGTATTTT. Protein sequence: CASSFQSTDTQYF.

The rearrangement links TRBV7-2 to TRBJ2-1; 7 bases align to TRBD2. Germline CDR1 and CDR2: SGHTA and FQGNSA. CDR3 length: 20 residues. The ends lost 0 bases at V and 7 bases at J; junction bases unmatched: 21. The CDR3 region is CASSLAPLSTSLSVRNEQFF. The CDR3 nucleotides read TGTGCCAGCAGCTTAGCCCCTCTTTCGACTAGCCTGAGTGTTAGAAATGAGCAGTTCTTC.

V usage is TRBV5-6 and J usage is TRBJ2-5, with D possibly matching TRBD1 (5 bases). V was shortened by 5 bases and J by 5 bases, with 10 bases between the two germline ends. The germline CDR1 and CDR2 sequences are SGHDT and YYEEEE. The CDR3 extends over 12 amino acids. This chain's CDR3 is CASRLSGETQYF. For the CDR3, the DNA is TGTGCCAGCAGGTTGTCAGGGGAGACCCAGTACTTC.

The J gene is TRBJ2-1, the V gene TRBV2; TRBD2 might be the D (6 bases). CDR3 length equals 15 residues. V lost 4 bases, J lost 2 bases, and 12 bases lay in between. Germline values: CDR1 SNHLY, CDR2 FYNNEI. CDR3 sequence: CASSGQRVTYNEQFF. The CDR3 bases are TGTGCCAGCAGTGGCCAGCGGGTAACCTACAATGAGCAGTTCTTC.

This clone was seen just once. CDR3 in DNA: TGTGCCAGCAGGGTGACAGCTCTAACTATGGGCTACACCTTC. This encodes CASRVTALTMGYTF. This chain connects TRBV28 to TRBJ1-2; possibly TRBD1 for D (5 bases). CDR3 size: 14 residues. In germline, CDR1 is MDHEN, CDR2 SYDVKM. V lost 6 bases and J lost 8, with 19 bases in between.